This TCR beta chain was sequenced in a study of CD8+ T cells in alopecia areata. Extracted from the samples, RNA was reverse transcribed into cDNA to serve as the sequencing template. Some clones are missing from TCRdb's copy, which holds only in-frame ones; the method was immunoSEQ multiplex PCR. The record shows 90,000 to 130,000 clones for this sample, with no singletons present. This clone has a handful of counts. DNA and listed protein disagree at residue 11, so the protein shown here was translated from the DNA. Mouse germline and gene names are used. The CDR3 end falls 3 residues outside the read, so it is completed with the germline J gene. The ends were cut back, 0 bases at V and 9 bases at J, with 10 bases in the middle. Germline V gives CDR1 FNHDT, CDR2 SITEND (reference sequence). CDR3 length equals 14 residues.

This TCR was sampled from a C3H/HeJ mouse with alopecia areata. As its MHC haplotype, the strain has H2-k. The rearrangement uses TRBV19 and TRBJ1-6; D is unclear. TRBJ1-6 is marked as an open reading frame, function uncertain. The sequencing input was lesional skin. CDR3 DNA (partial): TGTGCCAGCAGTATAGAGGGTAGAGGTTCGCCC. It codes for CASSIEGRGSP. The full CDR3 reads CASSIEGRGSPLYF.